A single sample gave rise to the 2 T cell receptor beta chains below, sequenced in a study of vaccination and CD4 T cells after COVID-19. As to treatment: roughly 10-day PBMC culture with coronavirus spike peptide pools or control peptides (ViraFEST assay). Their target antigens are unknown. The Oncomine TCR Beta short-read assay was applied to DNA of cultured CD4+ T cells. TCRdb redid the calling of the PCR reads with MiXCR, one entry per CDR3 protein. The data hold 15,000 to 16,000 distinct CDR3 sequences, with 73% observed a single time. The specimen sequenced was CD4+ T cells from blood, cultured in vitro. The receptors shown here come from a human donor who had recovered from COVID-19.

This chain joins TRBV12-3 or TRBV12-4 and TRBJ1-2, with 7 bases matching TRBD1. CDR3 size: 13 residues. The J segment lost 8 bases and the V segment lost 3 bases, leaving 6 bases of the junction unmatched. CDR3 loop: CASSLGGQWGYTF. CDR3 in DNA: TGTGCCAGCAGTTTGGGGGGACAGTGGGGCTACACCTTC.

The chain links TRBV20-1 to TRBJ1-4; no firm D call. The germline V and J ends were trimmed by 6 bases and 5 bases, with 13 bases remaining between them. Germline loops: CDR1 DFQATT, CDR2 SNEGSKA (reference sequence). This CDR3 is built from 13 residues. CDR3 nucleotides: TGCAGTGCCTCTCCGTTGGGAAATGAAAAACTGTTTTTT. Translating it yields CSASPLGNEKLFF.